The clone carrying this TCR beta chain was observed a few times. This CDR3 is built from 15 residues. The trim removed 4 bases at V and 3 bases at J, leaving 6 bases unmatched. The germline gives CDR1 SGHNT, CDR2 YYREEE (reference sequence). Original data processing: By means of reference gene primer amplification, nucleated cell counts were estimated. Using immunoSEQ multiplex PCR, the repertoire was profiled, and TCRdb retains in-frame clones only, with some absent. V, J and clone size were drawn from that table, and D and trimming were deduced from the DNA. The table lists 200,000 to 250,000 clones, 85% to 90% of them singletons. The sample originates from a study of blood T cell repertoires in COVID-19. Study background: Whether acute or convalescent, the COVID-19 samples came from the United States, Italy and Spain. T cells, B-cell-depleted T cells, or PBMCs provided the cDNA or gDNA that served as material.

Sequenced material: peripheral blood. The sequence derives from an older woman with active or convalescent COVID-19. The chain joins TRBV5-4 to TRBJ2-7, with 11 bases aligning to TRBD2. CDR3 sequence: CASSRTSGGFYEQYF. For the CDR3, the DNA is TGTGCCAGCAGCCGTACTAGCGGGGGATTCTACGAGCAGTACTTC.